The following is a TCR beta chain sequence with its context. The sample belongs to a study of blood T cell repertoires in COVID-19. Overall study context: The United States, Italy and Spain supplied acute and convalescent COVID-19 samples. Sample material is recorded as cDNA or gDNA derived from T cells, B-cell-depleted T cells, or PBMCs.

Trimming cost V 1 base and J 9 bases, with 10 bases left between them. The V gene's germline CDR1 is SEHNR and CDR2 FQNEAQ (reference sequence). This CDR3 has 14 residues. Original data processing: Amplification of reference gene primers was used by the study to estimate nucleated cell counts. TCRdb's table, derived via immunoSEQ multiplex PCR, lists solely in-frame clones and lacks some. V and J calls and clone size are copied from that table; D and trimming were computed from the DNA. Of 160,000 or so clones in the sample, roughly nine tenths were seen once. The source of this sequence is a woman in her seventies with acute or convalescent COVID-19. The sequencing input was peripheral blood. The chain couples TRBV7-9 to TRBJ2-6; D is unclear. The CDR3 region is CASSLEESGNVLTF. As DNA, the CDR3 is TGTGCCAGCAGCTTAGAGGAGTCGGGCAACGTCCTGACTTTC.